The clone carrying this TCR beta chain was detected many times. As the template, RNA transcripts were used to amplify TCR beta CDR3 regions. Second-round multiplex PCR followed a first-round RT-PCR using HTBI primers. MiXCR, applied by TCRdb to the multiplex PCR reads, yields one record per CDR3 protein. The sample records around 1,200,000 distinct CDR3 sequences, roughly 35% being singletons. The sample comes from a study of Graves' ophthalmopathy and Graves' hyperthyroidism. The CDR3 runs 14 residues. The germline V gene has CDR1 SEHNR and CDR2 FQNEAQ (reference sequence). V shed 2 bases and J shed 13 bases, with 15 bases lying between them.

V usage is TRBV7-9 and J usage is TRBJ1-6, with D possibly TRBD1 on 5 matching bases. Sequencing used peripheral blood or thyroid tissue (not recorded which). This receptor was taken from an adult man with Graves' hyperthyroidism. The CDR3 nucleotides read TGTGCCAGCAGCTTACTTGGACACGGCCGGCCCCTCCACTTT. Translated, it gives CASSLLGHGRPLHF.